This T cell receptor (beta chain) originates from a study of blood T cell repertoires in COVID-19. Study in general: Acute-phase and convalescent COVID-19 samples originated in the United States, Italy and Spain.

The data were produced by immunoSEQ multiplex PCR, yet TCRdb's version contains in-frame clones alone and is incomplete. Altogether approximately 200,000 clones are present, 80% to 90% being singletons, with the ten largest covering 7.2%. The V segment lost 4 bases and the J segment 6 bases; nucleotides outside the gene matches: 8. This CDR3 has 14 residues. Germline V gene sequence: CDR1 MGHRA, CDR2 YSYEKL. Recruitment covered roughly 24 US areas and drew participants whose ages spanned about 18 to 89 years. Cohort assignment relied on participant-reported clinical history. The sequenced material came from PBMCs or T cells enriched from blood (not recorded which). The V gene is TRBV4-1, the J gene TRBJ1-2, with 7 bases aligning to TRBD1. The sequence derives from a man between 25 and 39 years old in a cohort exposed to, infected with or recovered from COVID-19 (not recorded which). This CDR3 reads CASSPTGNDDGYTF. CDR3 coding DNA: TGCGCCAGCAGCCCGACAGGGAATGATGATGGCTACACCTTC.